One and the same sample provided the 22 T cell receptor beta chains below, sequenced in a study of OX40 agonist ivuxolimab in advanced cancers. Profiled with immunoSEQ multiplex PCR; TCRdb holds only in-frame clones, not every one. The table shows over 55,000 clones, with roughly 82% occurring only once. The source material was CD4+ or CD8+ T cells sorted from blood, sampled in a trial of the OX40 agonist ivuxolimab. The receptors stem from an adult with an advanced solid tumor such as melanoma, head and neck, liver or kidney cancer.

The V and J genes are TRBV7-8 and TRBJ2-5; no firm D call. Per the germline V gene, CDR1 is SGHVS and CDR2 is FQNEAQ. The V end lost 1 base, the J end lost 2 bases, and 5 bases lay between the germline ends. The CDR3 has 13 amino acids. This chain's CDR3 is CASSLVQQETQYF. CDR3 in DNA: TGTGCCAGCAGCTTAGTACAGCAAGAGACCCAGTACTTC.

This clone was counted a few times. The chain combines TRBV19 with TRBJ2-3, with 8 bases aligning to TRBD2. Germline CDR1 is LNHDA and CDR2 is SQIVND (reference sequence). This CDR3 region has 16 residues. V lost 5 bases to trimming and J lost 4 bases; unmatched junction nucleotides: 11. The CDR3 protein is CASSPRGGSGADTQYF. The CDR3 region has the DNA TGTGCCAGTAGTCCCCGCGGTGGTAGCGGGGCAGATACGCAGTATTTT.

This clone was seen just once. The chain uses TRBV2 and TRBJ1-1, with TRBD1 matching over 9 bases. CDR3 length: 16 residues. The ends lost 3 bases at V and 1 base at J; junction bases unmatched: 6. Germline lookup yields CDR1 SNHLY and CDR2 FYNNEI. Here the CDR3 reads CASSDPDRGRNTEAFF. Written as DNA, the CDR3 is TGTGCCAGCAGTGACCCGGACAGGGGTAGGAACACTGAAGCTTTCTTT.

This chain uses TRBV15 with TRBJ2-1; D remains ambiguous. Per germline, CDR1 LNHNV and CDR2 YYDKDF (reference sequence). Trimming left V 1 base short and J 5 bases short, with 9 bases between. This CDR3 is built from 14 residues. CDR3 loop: CATSRVSRDNEQFF. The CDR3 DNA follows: TGTGCCACCAGCAGAGTCTCAAGGGACAATGAGCAGTTCTTC. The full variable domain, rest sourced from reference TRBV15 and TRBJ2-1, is DAMVIQNPRYQVTQFGKPVTLSCSQTLNHNVMYWYQQKSSQAPKLLFHYYDKDFNNEADTPDNFQSRRPNTSFCFLDIRSPGLGDTAMYLCATSRVSRDNEQFFGPGTRLTVL.

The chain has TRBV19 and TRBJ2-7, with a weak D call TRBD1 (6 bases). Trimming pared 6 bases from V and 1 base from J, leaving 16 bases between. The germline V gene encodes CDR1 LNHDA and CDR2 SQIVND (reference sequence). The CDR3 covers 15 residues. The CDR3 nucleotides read TGTGCCAGTAGACCTTATCTGGACAGTTCCTACGAGCAGTACTTC. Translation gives CASRPYLDSSYEQYF.

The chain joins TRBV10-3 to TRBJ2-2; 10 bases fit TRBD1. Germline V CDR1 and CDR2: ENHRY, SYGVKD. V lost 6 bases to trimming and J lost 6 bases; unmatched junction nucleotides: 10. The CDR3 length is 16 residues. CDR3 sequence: CAIRGTGETKAGELFF. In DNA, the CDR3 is TGTGCCATCAGGGGGACAGGGGAGACGAAAGCCGGGGAGCTGTTTTTT.

This chain's CDR3 is CASGGWMSGEDEQYF. The CDR3 nucleotides read TGTGCCAGCGGGGGCTGGATGAGTGGAGAGGACGAGCAGTACTTC. V usage is TRBV7-2 and J usage is TRBJ2-7, with D perhaps TRBD1 (6 bases). Trimming removed 8 bases at V and 5 bases at J, with 22 bases between. CDR3 length: 15 residues. The germline V gene encodes CDR1 SGHTA and CDR2 FQGNSA.

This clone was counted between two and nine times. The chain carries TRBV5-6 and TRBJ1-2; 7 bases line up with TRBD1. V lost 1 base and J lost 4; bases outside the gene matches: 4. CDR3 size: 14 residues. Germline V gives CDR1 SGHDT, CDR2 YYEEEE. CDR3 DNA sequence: TGTGCCAGCAGCTTGAACAGGGGCGGCTATGGCTACACCTTC. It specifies CASSLNRGGYGYTF.

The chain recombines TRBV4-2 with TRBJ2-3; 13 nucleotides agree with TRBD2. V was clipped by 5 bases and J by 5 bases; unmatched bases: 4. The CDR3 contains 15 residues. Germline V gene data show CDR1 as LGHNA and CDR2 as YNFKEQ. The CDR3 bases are TGTGCCAGCAGCGCGGGACTAGCGGGAAGAGATACGCAGTATTTT. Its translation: CASSAGLAGRDTQYF.

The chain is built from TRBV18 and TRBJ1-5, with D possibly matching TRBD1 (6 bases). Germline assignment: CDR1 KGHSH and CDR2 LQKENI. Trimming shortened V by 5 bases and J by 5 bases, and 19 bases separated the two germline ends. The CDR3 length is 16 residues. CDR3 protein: CASSGTGHPPDQPQHF. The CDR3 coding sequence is TGTGCCAGCTCAGGAACGGGACACCCTCCAGATCAGCCCCAGCATTTT.

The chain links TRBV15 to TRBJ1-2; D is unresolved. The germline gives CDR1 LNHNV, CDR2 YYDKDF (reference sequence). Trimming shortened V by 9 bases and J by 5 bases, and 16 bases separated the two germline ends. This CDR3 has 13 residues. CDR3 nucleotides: TGTGCCACAGCCCAAGGGCAGTCATATGGCTACACCTTC. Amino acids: CATAQGQSYGYTF.

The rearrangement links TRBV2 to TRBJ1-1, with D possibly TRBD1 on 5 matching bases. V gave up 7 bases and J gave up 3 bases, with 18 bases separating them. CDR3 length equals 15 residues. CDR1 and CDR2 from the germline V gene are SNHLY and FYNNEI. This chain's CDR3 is CASTFGGVRDTEAFF. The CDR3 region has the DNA TGTGCCAGCACCTTCGGGGGGGTAAGAGACACTGAAGCTTTCTTT. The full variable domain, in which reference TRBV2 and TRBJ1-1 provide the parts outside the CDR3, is EPEVTQTPSHQVTQMGQEVILRCVPISNHLYFYWYRQILGQKVEFLVSFYNNEISEKSEIFDDQFSVERPDGSNFTLKIRSTKLEDSAMYFCASTFGGVRDTEAFFGQGTRLTVV.

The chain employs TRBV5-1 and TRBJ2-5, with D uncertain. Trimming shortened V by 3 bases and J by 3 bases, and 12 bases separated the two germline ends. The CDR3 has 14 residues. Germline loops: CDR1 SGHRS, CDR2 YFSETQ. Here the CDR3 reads CASSSPGNEETQYF. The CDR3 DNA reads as TGCGCCAGCAGCTCCCCTGGAAACGAAGAGACCCAGTACTTC. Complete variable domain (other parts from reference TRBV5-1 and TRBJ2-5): KAGVTQTPRYLIKTRGQQVTLSCSPISGHRSVSWYQQTPGQGLQFLFEYFSETQRNKGNFPGRFSGRQFSNSRSEMNVSTLELGDSALYLCASSSPGNEETQYFGPGTRLLVL.

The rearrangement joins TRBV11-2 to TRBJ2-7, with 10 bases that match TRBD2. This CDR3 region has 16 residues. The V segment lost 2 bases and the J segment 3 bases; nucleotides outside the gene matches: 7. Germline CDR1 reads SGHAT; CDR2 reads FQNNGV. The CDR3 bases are TGTGCCAGCAGCTTAACAGGACTAGCGGTTCTCTACGAGCAGTACTTC. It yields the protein CASSLTGLAVLYEQYF. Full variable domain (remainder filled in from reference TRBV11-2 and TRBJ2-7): EAGVAQSPRYKIIEKRQSVAFWCNPISGHATLYWYQQILGQGPKLLIQFQNNGVVDDSQLPKDRFSAERLKGVDSTLKIQPAKLEDSAVYLCASSLTGLAVLYEQYFGPGTRLTVT.

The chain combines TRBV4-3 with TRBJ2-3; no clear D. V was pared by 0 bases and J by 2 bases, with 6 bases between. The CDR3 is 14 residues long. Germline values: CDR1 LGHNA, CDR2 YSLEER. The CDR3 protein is CASSQDEHTDTQYF. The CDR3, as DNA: TGCGCCAGCAGCCAAGATGAGCACACAGATACGCAGTATTTT.

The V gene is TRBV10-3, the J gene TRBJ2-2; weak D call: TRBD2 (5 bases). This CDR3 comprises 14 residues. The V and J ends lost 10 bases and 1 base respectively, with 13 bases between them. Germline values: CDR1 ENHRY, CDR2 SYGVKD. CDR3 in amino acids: CATRGSLNTGELFF. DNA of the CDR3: TGTGCCACAAGAGGGTCCCTGAACACCGGGGAGCTGTTTTTT.

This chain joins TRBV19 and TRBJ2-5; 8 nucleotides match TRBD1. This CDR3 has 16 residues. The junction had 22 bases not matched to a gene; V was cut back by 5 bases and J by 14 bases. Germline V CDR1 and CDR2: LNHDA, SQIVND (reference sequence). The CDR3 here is CASSHPPGRGRTVVYF. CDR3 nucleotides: TGTGCCAGTAGTCACCCTCCGGGCAGGGGGCGCACCGTCGTATACTTC.

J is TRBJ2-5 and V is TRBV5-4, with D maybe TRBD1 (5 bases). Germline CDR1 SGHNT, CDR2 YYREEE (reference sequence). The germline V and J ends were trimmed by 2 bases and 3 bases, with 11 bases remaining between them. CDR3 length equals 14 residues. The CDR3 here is CASSLSGKEETQYF. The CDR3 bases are TGTGCCAGCAGCTTATCAGGGAAAGAAGAGACCCAGTACTTC. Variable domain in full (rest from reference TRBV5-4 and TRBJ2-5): ETGVTQSPTHLIKTRGQQVTLRCSSQSGHNTVSWYQQALGQGPQFIFQYYREEENGRGNFPPRFSGLQFPNYSSELNVNALELDDSALYLCASSLSGKEETQYFGPGTRLLVL.

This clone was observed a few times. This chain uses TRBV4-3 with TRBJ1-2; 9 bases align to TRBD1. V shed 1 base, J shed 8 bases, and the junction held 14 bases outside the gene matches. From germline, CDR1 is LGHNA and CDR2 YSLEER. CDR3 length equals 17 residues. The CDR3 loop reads CASSQGGSGQGYRGYTF. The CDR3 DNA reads TGCGCCAGCAGCCAAGGGGGTTCGGGACAGGGATATCGGGGCTACACCTTC.

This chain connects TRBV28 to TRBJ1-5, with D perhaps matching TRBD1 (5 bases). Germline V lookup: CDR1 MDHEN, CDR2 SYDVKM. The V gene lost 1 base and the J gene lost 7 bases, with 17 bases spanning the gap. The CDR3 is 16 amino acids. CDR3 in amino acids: CASSLSGTDFMQPQHF. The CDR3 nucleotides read TGTGCCAGCAGTTTATCTGGGACGGACTTTATGCAGCCCCAGCATTTT. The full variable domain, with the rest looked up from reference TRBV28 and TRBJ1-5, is DVKVTQSSRYLVKRTGEKVFLECVQDMDHENMFWYRQDPGLGLRLIYFSYDVKMKEKGDIPEGYSVSREKKERFSLILESASTNQTSMYLCASSLSGTDFMQPQHFGDGTRLSIL.

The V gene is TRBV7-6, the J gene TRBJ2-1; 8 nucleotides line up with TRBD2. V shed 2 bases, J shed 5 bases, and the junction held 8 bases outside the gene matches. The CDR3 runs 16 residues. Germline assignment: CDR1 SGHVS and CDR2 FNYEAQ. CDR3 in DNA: TGTGCCAGCAGCTTACGTAGAACTAGCGGCCACAATGAGCAGTTCTTC. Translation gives CASSLRRTSGHNEQFF.

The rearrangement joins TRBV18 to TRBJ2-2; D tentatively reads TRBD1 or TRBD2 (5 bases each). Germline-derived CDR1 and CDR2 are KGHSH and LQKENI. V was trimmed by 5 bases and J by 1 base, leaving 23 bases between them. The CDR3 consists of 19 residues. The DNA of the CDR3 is TGTGCCAGCTCAACCCTTTCGAAGAGGGGAGTTGAGAACACCGGGGAGCTGTTTTTT. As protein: CASSTLSKRGVENTGELFF.